The 22 T cell receptor beta chains below were found in one sample sequenced in a study of cytomegalovirus exposure and HLA in healthy donors. The protocol was immunoSEQ multiplex PCR, while the TCRdb copy is restricted to in-frame clones and leaves out a portion. The sample holds 95,000 to 150,000 clones, around 90% seen once. The sequenced material came from PBMCs. These receptors all stem from a woman in her late teens or twenties in good health and CMV-seronegative.

The J gene is TRBJ1-1, the V gene TRBV6-1, with 9 bases that match TRBD1. The CDR3 extends over 15 amino acids. Germline values: CDR1 MNHNS, CDR2 SASEGT. The ends lost 6 bases at V and 0 bases at J; junction bases unmatched: 5. CDR3 protein: CASSRDRVMNTEAFF. DNA for the CDR3: TGTGCCAGCAGCCGGGACAGGGTTATGAACACTGAAGCTTTCTTT.

V and J are TRBV4-1 and TRBJ2-7; a possible D gene is TRBD1 (6 bases). Germline V gene lookup returns CDR1 MGHRA and CDR2 YSYEKL. The V end was cut by 4 bases, the J end by 4 bases, with 17 bases between. The CDR3 runs 15 residues. As DNA, the CDR3 is TGCGCCAGCAGCCCTGGGGGCCTAGCAGAATACGAGCAGTACTTC. It yields the protein CASSPGGLAEYEQYF.

The CDR3 reads CASSQMGLAGELFF. The CDR3 DNA is TGCGCCAGCAGCCAAATGGGACTAGCCGGGGAGCTGTTTTTT. V usage is TRBV4-1 and J usage is TRBJ2-2; 8 nucleotides line up with TRBD2. CDR1 MGHRA and CDR2 YSYEKL come from the germline V gene. V gave up 2 bases and J gave up 6 bases; unmatched junction bases: 2. The length of the CDR3 is 14 residues.

The chain has TRBV21-1 and TRBJ2-2; TRBD2 is the table's D call, not checked against the DNA. TRBV21-1 is a pseudogene. The CDR3 runs 17 residues. The CDR3: CASSKPLRGTGTGELFF. The CDR3 region has the DNA TGTGCCAGCAGCAAACCTCTCCGGGGGACTGGCACCGGGGAGCTGTTTTTT.

This clone occurred once. The genes are TRBV10-1 and TRBJ1-3; weak D call: TRBD1 (5 bases). The ends were cut back, 7 bases at V and 0 bases at J, with 19 bases in the middle. Looked up from germline, CDR1 is WNHNN and CDR2 is SYGVQD (reference sequence). The CDR3 runs 17 residues. CDR3 region: CASTHQDSGDSGNTIYF. The CDR3 nucleotides are TGCGCCAGCACCCATCAAGACTCGGGGGACTCTGGAAACACCATATATTTT.

The chain uses TRBV1 and TRBJ2-3; no check of the table's D call, TRBD2, against the DNA was made. TRBV1 is termed a pseudogene. The CDR3 is 15 amino acids. CDR3 DNA: TGCACCAGCAGCCAAGGGACTAGCTCCACAGATACGCAGTATTTT. Encoded protein: CTSSQGTSSTDTQYF.

The chain carries TRBV7-6 and TRBJ2-2; TRBD2 might be the D (5 bases). Germline-derived CDR1 and CDR2 are SGHVS and FNYEAQ. The CDR3 has 16 residues. V was shortened by 4 bases and J by 3 bases, with 15 bases between the two germline ends. Here the CDR3 DNA reads TGTGCCAGCAGCTCATATACGGACGGGGACACCGGGGAGCTGTTTTTT. As protein: CASSSYTDGDTGELFF.

The V call is TRBV5-1, the J call TRBJ1-5; tentatively, D is TRBD1 (5 bases). The germline CDR1 and CDR2 sequences are SGHRS and YFSETQ. V dropped 5 bases and J dropped 5 bases, with 17 bases sitting between them. The CDR3 sequence is 15 residues long. CDR3 region: CASSPSGTGDQPQHF. Here the CDR3 DNA reads TGCGCCAGCAGTCCAAGTGGGACGGGGGATCAGCCCCAGCATTTT.

V gene TRBV9 combines with J gene TRBJ1-1; no clear D. The V end lost 0 bases, the J end lost 1 base, and 10 bases lay between the germline ends. The CDR3 totals 15 residues. Germline V lookup: CDR1 SGDLS, CDR2 YYNGEE. The CDR3 DNA follows: TGTGCCAGCAGCGTAGTTAACAGCCCGAACACTGAAGCTTTCTTT. This encodes CASSVVNSPNTEAFF.

The chain recombines TRBV28 with TRBJ1-5; D remains unclear. The germline CDR1 and CDR2 sequences are MDHEN and SYDVKM. This CDR3 has 14 amino acids. V shed 6 bases and J shed 2 bases, with 11 bases lying between them. The CDR3 spells CASSFGLRNQPQHF. CDR3 nucleotides: TGTGCCAGCAGCTTCGGACTGCGCAATCAGCCCCAGCATTTT.

This clone occurred once. This chain connects TRBV11-2 to TRBJ2-7; 7 nucleotides line up with TRBD1. The CDR3 is made up of 15 amino acids. V was pared by 6 bases and J by 4 bases, with 12 bases of the junction left unmatched. Germline V CDR1 and CDR2: SGHAT, FQNNGV. CDR3 amino acids: CASRRPMTGSYEQYF. The CDR3 nucleotides read TGTGCCAGCAGACGACCGATGACAGGGAGTTACGAGCAGTACTTC.

This sequence joins TRBV4-1 and TRBJ2-1, with D perhaps matching TRBD2 (6 bases). CDR1 and CDR2 (germline): MGHRA, YSYEKL. The ends were cut back, 1 base at V and 5 bases at J, with 15 bases in the middle. This CDR3 has 16 residues. The CDR3 protein is CASSQATRPSDNEQFF. As DNA, the CDR3 is TGCGCCAGCAGCCAAGCGACTAGGCCCTCGGACAATGAGCAGTTCTTC.

V is TRBV5-1 and J is TRBJ1-3, with 7 bases aligning to TRBD1. The CDR3 sequence is 13 residues long. Per germline, CDR1 SGHRS and CDR2 YFSETQ. Trimming removed 4 bases from V and 9 bases from J; junction bases left unmatched: 7. The CDR3 spells CASSRRQGGTIYF. CDR3 coding DNA: TGCGCCAGCAGCAGGCGACAGGGAGGCACCATATATTTT.

In this sample, this clone turned up a few times. The rearrangement joins TRBV6-5 to TRBJ2-7; 13 positions match TRBD2. Unmatched junction bases numbered 7, after V lost 6 bases and J lost 5 bases. Germline V lookup: CDR1 MNHEY, CDR2 SVGAGI. This CDR3 contains 15 residues. Here the CDR3 reads CASSPMGLAGHEQYF. CDR3 nucleotides: TGTGCCAGCAGCCCAATGGGACTAGCGGGACACGAGCAGTACTTC.

This clone has just a few counts. V is TRBV1 and J is TRBJ2-1; TRBD2 was called by the table and not checked on the DNA. TRBV1 is annotated as a pseudogene. CDR3 length equals 19 residues. Here the CDR3 reads CTSSQDRCKDWLVYNEQFF. The CDR3 bases are TGCACCAGCAGCCAAGATCGGTGTAAGGACTGGCTGGTCTACAATGAGCAGTTCTTC.

This clone came up once. The sample carries other DNA sequences with the same CDR3. The V and J genes are TRBV28 and TRBJ2-7, with 8 bases aligning to TRBD1. The CDR3 runs 14 residues. Germline CDR1 is MDHEN and CDR2 is SYDVKM. Trimming took 5 bases from V and 2 from J; bases not matched to a gene: 5. The CDR3 coding sequence is TGTGCCAGCAGTCCCGGGACAGGAGCCTACGAGCAGTACTTC. As protein: CASSPGTGAYEQYF.

The chain joins TRBV10-3 to TRBJ2-5; 8 nucleotides match TRBD2. Per germline, CDR1 ENHRY and CDR2 SYGVKD. V gave up 4 bases and J gave up 0 bases; unmatched junction bases: 7. This CDR3 spans 16 amino acids. The CDR3 here is CAISAGTSGYQETQYF. The DNA for the CDR3 is TGTGCCATCAGTGCTGGAACTAGCGGATACCAAGAGACCCAGTACTTC.

This clone was recorded only once. V and J are TRBV19 and TRBJ2-7; D is perhaps TRBD2 (6 bases). CDR1 and CDR2 (germline): LNHDA, SQIVND (reference sequence). The V gene lost 9 bases and the J gene lost 6 bases, with 48 bases spanning the gap. CDR3 length equals 23 residues. The CDR3 sequence is CASLSTHFTLRAWRDRFDGEQYF. In DNA form, the CDR3 reads TGTGCCAGCCTTTCCACCCATTTCACCCTCAGGGCTTGGAGGGATAGATTTGACGGCGAGCAGTACTTC.

This clone was counted a single time. The chain joins TRBV7-9 to TRBJ2-5, with unresolved D. The germline CDR1 and CDR2 sequences are SEHNR and FQNEAQ (reference sequence). Trimming removed 5 bases from V and 4 bases from J, with 14 bases in between. CDR3 length: 14 amino acids. CDR3 DNA: TGTGCCAGCAGCCGGCTTAGTGGCGGAGAGACCCAGTACTTC. Its protein product is CASSRLSGGETQYF.

CDR3 nucleotide sequence: TGCAGTGCCCGACTAGCGGAAACGCAGTATTTT. As protein: CSARLAETQYF. V gene TRBV20-1 combines with J gene TRBJ2-3, with 9 bases fitting TRBD2. This CDR3 has 11 amino acids. V shed 6 bases and J 9 bases; nucleotides not matched to a gene: 4. Germline CDR1 DFQATT, CDR2 SNEGSKA (reference sequence).

The chain uses TRBV19 and TRBJ2-3, with 8 bases fitting TRBD2. Germline values: CDR1 LNHDA, CDR2 SQIVND (reference sequence). The CDR3 runs 15 residues. Trimming cost V 5 bases and J 1 base; bases outside gene matches: 5. Here the CDR3 reads CASSYGSGGTDTQYF. In DNA, the CDR3 is TGTGCCAGTAGTTACGGTAGCGGGGGCACAGATACGCAGTATTTT. Based on the CDR3 plus reference TRBV19 and TRBJ2-3, the full variable domain is DGGITQSPKYLFRKEGQNVTLSCEQNLNHDAMYWYRQDPGQGLRLIYYSQIVNDFQKGDIAEGYSVSREKKESFPLTVTSAQKNPTAFYLCASSYGSGGTDTQYFGPGTRLTVL.

The V and J genes are TRBV9 and TRBJ2-1; a weak D match, TRBD2 (6 bases). The V gene lost 0 bases and the J gene lost 10 bases, with 17 bases spanning the gap. The CDR3 is made up of 15 amino acids. Per the germline V gene, CDR1 is SGDLS and CDR2 is YYNGEE. CDR3 in amino acids: CASSVGGTRALEQFF. The CDR3 bases are TGTGCCAGCAGCGTAGGAGGGACTCGTGCTTTGGAGCAGTTCTTC.